These 21 T cell receptor beta chains originate from one sample sequenced in a study of T cell clones after liver transplantation (dated by TCRdb to about 2019). Library creation used the immunoSEQ multiplex PCR assay. TCRdb took over this immuneACCESS table, retaining in-frame rearrangements with V and J assigned. Such tables are incomplete; in checked studies, under half of the missing clones stem from an unresolved V gene, and the remainder is unexplained. The sample records roughly 53,000 clones, roughly 70% of which are singletons. About a tenth of the sample belongs to the ten largest clones. Source: CD4+ T cells from blood, taken at the 22-month timepoint. These receptors were taken from a human patient who received a liver transplant. Some T cells may originate with the graft donor following a transplant.

This clone was seen only once. The V gene is TRBV6-5, the J gene TRBJ1-6; D possibly corresponds to TRBD1 (6 bases). Trimming cost V 6 bases and J 10 bases, with 19 bases left between them. CDR3 length equals 15 residues. Per germline, CDR1 MNHEY and CDR2 SVGAGI. CDR3 nucleotides: TGTGCCAGCAGGAAACCAGGGGAACGGTGGTCACCCCTCCACTTT. Protein: CASRKPGERWSPLHF.

The rearrangement uses TRBV11-2 and TRBJ2-7; D is perhaps TRBD1 or TRBD2 (5 bases each). The CDR3 runs to 14 residues. V lost 7 bases and J lost 0, with 13 bases in between. Germline CDR1 is SGHAT and CDR2 is FQNNGV. The DNA for the CDR3 is TGTGCCAGCACCCCGGCCGGGGCCTCCTACGAGCAGTACTTC. Protein product: CASTPAGASYEQYF. Full variable domain (remainder filled in from reference TRBV11-2 and TRBJ2-7): EAGVAQSPRYKIIEKRQSVAFWCNPISGHATLYWYQQILGQGPKLLIQFQNNGVVDDSQLPKDRFSAERLKGVDSTLKIQPAKLEDSAVYLCASTPAGASYEQYFGPGTRLTVT.

The J gene is TRBJ1-5, the V gene TRBV5-6; possibly TRBD1 for D (5 bases). Germline V gene lookup returns CDR1 SGHDT and CDR2 YYEEEE. V shed 7 bases and J shed 0 bases, with 14 bases lying between them. There are 15 residues in the CDR3. The CDR3: CASGYYRSSNQPQHF. The CDR3 DNA is TGTGCCAGCGGTTACTACAGGAGTAGCAATCAGCCCCAGCATTTT.

The chain employs TRBV9 and TRBJ2-5; D possibly corresponds to TRBD2 (7 bases). Germline V gene sequence: CDR1 SGDLS, CDR2 YYNGEE. The CDR3 runs 14 residues. Trimming left V 0 bases short and J 5 bases short, with 11 bases between. This chain's CDR3 is CASSVVGGPETQYF. CDR3 in DNA: TGTGCCAGCAGCGTAGTGGGGGGGCCGGAGACCCAGTACTTC.

The sample holds a few counts of this clone. J is TRBJ2-2 and V is TRBV19; 7 bases map to TRBD1. The V and J ends lost 8 bases and 4 bases, in that order; junction bases with no gene match: 10. This CDR3 region has 15 residues. From germline, CDR1 is LNHDA and CDR2 SQIVND (reference sequence). CDR3 residues: CASCGLGQVTGELFF. The CDR3 DNA sequence: TGTGCCAGTTGCGGACTCGGACAGGTCACCGGGGAGCTGTTTTTT.

V gene TRBV6-1 combines with J gene TRBJ2-2; D is uncertain. The CDR3 sequence is 11 residues long. The V gene's germline CDR1 is MNHNS and CDR2 SASEGT. Trimming removed 11 bases at V and 1 base at J, with 5 bases between. CDR3 sequence (DNA): TGTGCCGCTGGGAACACCGGGGAGCTGTTTTTT. Translating gives CAAGNTGELFF.

This clone was seen only a few times. V is TRBV28 and J is TRBJ2-4; D gene ambiguous. From germline, CDR1 is MDHEN and CDR2 SYDVKM. The CDR3 sequence is 16 residues long. V lost 10 bases and J lost 0, with 19 bases in between. The DNA of the CDR3 is TGTGCCACCAAGGGTCCGGACCCCCTAGCCAAAAACATTCAGTACTTC. Translated: CATKGPDPLAKNIQYF.

This clone was seen a single time. V gene TRBV2 combines with J gene TRBJ1-4; no firm D call. V shed 6 bases and J shed 0 bases, with 11 bases lying between them. The germline CDR1 and CDR2 sequences are SNHLY and FYNNEI. This CDR3 spans 15 amino acids. The CDR3 nucleotides are TGTGCCAGCAGCTCGATGTCTGCAACTAATGAAAAACTGTTTTTT. Translation gives CASSSMSATNEKLFF.

The chain has TRBV29-1 and TRBJ2-1; no clear D gene. This CDR3 is built from 12 residues. V lost 4 bases to trimming and J lost 4 bases, with 8 bases between them. Germline CDR1 is SQVTM and CDR2 is ANQGSEA. The chain's CDR3 is CSVGAEYNEQFF. In DNA form, the CDR3 reads TGCAGCGTTGGGGCAGAATACAATGAGCAGTTCTTC.

This sequence joins TRBV19 and TRBJ1-4; no clear D. The CDR3 is 14 amino acids. Between the trimmed V and J ends, which lost 1 base and 0 bases, there was a span of 3 bases. CDR1 LNHDA and CDR2 SQIVND come from the germline V gene (reference sequence). CDR3 DNA sequence: TGTGCCAGTAGTATAGGTGCAACTAATGAAAAACTGTTTTTT. It translates to CASSIGATNEKLFF.

As for this clone: One end of the junction varies from germline; a read error may be responsible. The chain carries TRBV6-1 and TRBJ2-7; D is unresolved. CDR3 length equals 11 residues. CDR1 and CDR2 (germline): MNHNS, SASEGT. The CDR3 DNA reads as TGTGCCAGCAGTGAGGATTTAAGCTCGCACTTC. The encoded protein is CASSEDLSSHF.

This clone was counted only a few times. This rearrangement joins TRBV28 to TRBJ2-7; TRBD2 matches 7 bases. Germline assignment: CDR1 MDHEN and CDR2 SYDVKM. The CDR3 has 15 amino acids. V gave up 4 bases and J gave up 0 bases; unmatched junction bases: 6. CDR3 sequence: CASSSSGAPSYEQYF. The DNA of the CDR3 is TGTGCCAGCAGTTCGAGCGGGGCTCCCTCCTACGAGCAGTACTTC.

The chain recombines TRBV9 with TRBJ1-1; 7 bases fit TRBD1. Germline V gives CDR1 SGDLS, CDR2 YYNGEE. Trimming took 4 bases from V and 1 from J; bases not matched to a gene: 7. The CDR3 sequence is 15 residues long. The CDR3 DNA follows: TGTGCCAGCAGCCCTCGACAGGGATGGAACACTGAAGCTTTCTTT. This translates into CASSPRQGWNTEAFF.

The chain recombines TRBV25-1 with TRBJ2-2; no firm D call. The CDR3 is 13 residues long. CDR1 MGHDK and CDR2 SYGVNS come from the germline V gene. Trimming stripped 6 bases from V and 5 bases from J, with 10 bases between. The CDR3 DNA follows: TGTGCCAGCAGAGGGCCAGAAACCGGGGAGCTGTTTTTT. Translated: CASRGPETGELFF.

This clone has a handful of counts. The chain recombines TRBV9 with TRBJ1-4; D not resolved. V was trimmed by 3 bases and J by 2 bases, leaving 11 bases between them. The germline V gene encodes CDR1 SGDLS and CDR2 YYNGEE. The CDR3 covers 15 residues. In DNA, the CDR3 is TGTGCCAGCAGCGCGGGGTTCGCGACTAATGAAAAACTGTTTTTT. Amino acid sequence: CASSAGFATNEKLFF.

The chain uses TRBV5-4 and TRBJ2-7; D uncertain. The V end lost 0 bases, the J end lost 0 bases, and 13 bases lay between the germline ends. Germline CDR1 and CDR2: SGHNT and YYREEE (reference sequence). This CDR3 has 16 amino acids. The CDR3 spells CASSLVGASGSYEQYF. CDR3 nucleotides: TGTGCCAGCAGCTTGGTTGGCGCCTCGGGCTCCTACGAGCAGTACTTC.

The sample holds many counts of this clone. The chain employs TRBV20-1 and TRBJ2-5, with no clear D. CDR1 is DFQATT, CDR2 SNEGSKA, per germline (reference sequence). This CDR3 spans 11 amino acids. V lost 1 base and J 2 bases, leaving 2 bases between the germline ends. The DNA for the CDR3 is TGCAGTGCTAGAGGACAAGAGACCCAGTACTTC. This encodes CSARGQETQYF.

J is TRBJ1-6 and V is TRBV7-9; 9 bases align to TRBD1. The CDR3 loop spans 19 amino acids. V was pared by 1 base and J by 7 bases, with 14 bases of the junction left unmatched. The germline CDR1 and CDR2 sequences are SEHNR and FQNEAQ (reference sequence). DNA for the CDR3: TGTGCCAGCAGCTTAGGGGTGGCCGGGACAGGGAACTTCAATTCACCCCTCCACTTT. This encodes CASSLGVAGTGNFNSPLHF.

This clone came up a few times. The chain employs TRBV2 and TRBJ2-7; 8 positions agree with TRBD2. The junction had 9 bases not matched to a gene; V was cut back by 8 bases and J by 6 bases. Germline assignment: CDR1 SNHLY and CDR2 FYNNEI. CDR3 length: 13 amino acids. CDR3 DNA: TGTGCCAGCGGTAGTCCGGGGGGGAGCGAGCAGTACTTC. Translating gives CASGSPGGSEQYF.

The genes are TRBV6-5 and TRBJ2-2; D possibly matches TRBD1 or TRBD2 (6 bases each). V was pared by 8 bases and J by 4 bases, with 17 bases between. Germline-derived CDR1 and CDR2 are MNHEY and SVGAGI. The CDR3 runs to 15 residues. This CDR3 is CASRESWGATGELFF. The DNA for the CDR3 is TGTGCCAGCCGAGAGTCGTGGGGGGCCACCGGGGAGCTGTTTTTT.

This chain connects TRBV14 to TRBJ1-2; no reliable D call. Deletions cut 1 base from V and 2 bases from J, with 20 bases between. CDR3 length: 18 amino acids. The germline gives CDR1 SGHDN, CDR2 FVKESK. This chain's CDR3 is CASSQARLTQRANYGYTF. The CDR3 nucleotides read TGTGCCAGCAGCCAAGCCCGCCTGACTCAAAGGGCCAACTATGGCTACACCTTC.